These 26 T cell receptor beta chains were sequenced from one sample in a study of beta chain features in type 1 diabetes (dated by TCRdb to between 2018 and 2020). Receptor libraries were prepared by the immunoSEQ multiplex PCR assay. All of the isolated RNA was reverse transcribed with the High Capacity cDNA Reverse Transcription Kit, so expressed TCRB transcripts were sequenced. In TCRdb, the immuneACCESS table is reduced to in-frame sequences with V and J assigned. These tables do not hold every clone; where another copy was compared, an unresolved V gene accounts for under half, and the others remain unexplained. In this sample the table shows hundreds of thousands of clones, roughly 8.8% of which occur a single time. In total, the top ten clones hold less than 1.2% of the sample. Overall study results and their limits: In all four CD4+ subsets, TCRB CDR3 length was moderately but significantly shorter in type 1 diabetes patients.

Their antigens are not known. Source material: central memory CD4+ T cells from blood. Receptors were obtained from a man aged 25 to 45 with type 1 diabetes.

This clone has only a few counts. The rearrangement uses TRBV11-2 and TRBJ2-5, with D unclear. The germline V gene encodes CDR1 SGHAT and CDR2 FQNNGV. The CDR3 loop spans 13 amino acids. The V end lost 1 base, the J end lost 2 bases, and 5 bases lay between the germline ends. The CDR3 loop is CASSLGYQETQYF. DNA of the CDR3: TGTGCCAGCAGCTTAGGGTATCAAGAGACCCAGTACTTC.

The chain combines TRBV7-2 with TRBJ2-1, with D unclear. This CDR3 region has 15 residues. Per germline, CDR1 SGHTA and CDR2 FQGNSA. The ends were cut back, 2 bases at V and 0 bases at J, with 8 bases in the middle. CDR3 in DNA: TGTGCCAGCAGCTTAACCCAGGACTCCTACAATGAGCAGTTCTTC. This codes for CASSLTQDSYNEQFF.

This clone came up many times. In nucleotides, the CDR3 is TGTGCCAGCAGCCCCGGACGCATTGGCTACACCTTC. This sequence encodes CASSPGRIGYTF. The rearrangement joins TRBV25-1 to TRBJ1-2; D unresolved. Germline lookup yields CDR1 MGHDK and CDR2 SYGVNS. Trimming stripped 6 bases from V and 7 bases from J, with 12 bases between. The CDR3 has 12 amino acids.

The chain is built from TRBV29-1 and TRBJ2-7; D possibly corresponds to TRBD2 (6 bases). CDR3 length: 13 amino acids. Germline V gene sequence: CDR1 SQVTM, CDR2 ANQGSEA. The CDR3 nucleotides read TGCAGTCTTGGAGGGATCTCCTCCTACGAGCAGTACTTC. Residues: CSLGGISSYEQYF.

This clone has at least ten counts. The V call is TRBV27, the J call TRBJ1-4; tentative D call: TRBD1 (5 bases). Germline lookup yields CDR1 MNHEY and CDR2 SMNVEV (reference sequence). With 4 bases removed from V and 7 bases from J, the gap between germline ends came to 19 bases. This CDR3 spans 16 amino acids. The chain's CDR3 is CASSSKTGTRGEKLFF. The DNA of the CDR3 is TGTGCCAGCAGTTCCAAGACCGGGACCCGGGGTGAAAAACTGTTTTTT.

The chain joins TRBV18 to TRBJ2-7; D may be TRBD1 or TRBD2 (5 bases each). This CDR3 spans 14 amino acids. From germline, CDR1 is KGHSH and CDR2 LQKENI. Between the trimmed V and J ends, which lost 3 bases and 5 bases, there was a span of 14 bases. CDR3 region: CASSPLTGTDEQYF. The CDR3, as DNA: TGTGCCAGCTCACCTCTTACGGGGACGGACGAGCAGTACTTC.

This clone was seen at least ten times. This rearrangement joins TRBV28 to TRBJ2-7, with 8 bases lining up with TRBD1. There are 16 residues in the CDR3. Trimming at V came to 5 bases and at J to 3 bases, leaving 12 bases not matched to a gene. Germline V gives CDR1 MDHEN, CDR2 SYDVKM. The CDR3 DNA follows: TGTGCCAGCAGTCCCGGGGATGGGGACAGGTACTACGAGCAGTACTTC. It translates to CASSPGDGDRYYEQYF.

This chain links TRBV5-5 with TRBJ2-1, with a possible D match to TRBD1 (6 bases). The CDR3 length is 15 residues. Trimming stripped 0 bases from V and 3 bases from J, with 10 bases between. In germline, CDR1 is SGHKS, CDR2 YYEKEE (reference sequence). The CDR3 sequence: CASSLVGDNYNEQFF. CDR3 DNA sequence: TGTGCCAGCAGCTTGGTTGGGGACAACTACAATGAGCAGTTCTTC.

The genes are TRBV18 and TRBJ2-7; D may be TRBD1 (6 bases). This CDR3 is built from 16 residues. The germline V gene has CDR1 KGHSH and CDR2 LQKENI. Trimming cost V 2 bases and J 4 bases, with 18 bases left between them. This CDR3 reads CASSPSVFTGTYEQYF. CDR3 nucleotide sequence: TGTGCCAGCTCACCATCGGTATTCACAGGGACGTACGAGCAGTACTTC.

This clone was seen only a few times. The chain recombines TRBV28 with TRBJ2-3, with D perhaps matching TRBD1 (6 bases). V was clipped by 7 bases and J by 4 bases, with 18 bases between them. This CDR3 has 15 amino acids. Germline assignment: CDR1 MDHEN and CDR2 SYDVKM. The CDR3: CASTPTGMRADTQYF. CDR3 DNA sequence: TGTGCCAGCACCCCAACAGGGATGAGGGCAGATACGCAGTATTTT.

The chain uses TRBV28 and TRBJ1-5, with TRBD1 matching over 7 bases. This CDR3 is built from 12 residues. The ends lost 8 bases at V and 7 bases at J; junction bases unmatched: 5. Germline-derived CDR1 and CDR2 are MDHEN and SYDVKM. CDR3 in amino acids: CASLRGQQPQHF. As DNA, the CDR3 is TGTGCCAGCCTAAGGGGACAGCAGCCCCAGCATTTT.

The chain links TRBV30 to TRBJ1-2, with a weak D call TRBD1 (5 bases). CDR3 length equals 14 residues. CDR1 is GTSNPN and CDR2 is SVGIG in the germline V gene (reference sequence). Between the trimmed V and J ends, which lost 2 bases and 5 bases, there was a span of 15 bases. The CDR3 loop is CAWSSSQGGYGYTF. In DNA, the CDR3 is TGTGCCTGGAGTAGTAGTCAGGGCGGGTATGGCTACACCTTC.

V and J are TRBV10-1 and TRBJ1-6; D is ambiguous. Looked up from germline, CDR1 is WNHNN and CDR2 is SYGVQD (reference sequence). Trimming stripped 4 bases from V and 7 bases from J, with 11 bases between. There are 14 residues in the CDR3. CDR3 loop: CASSVGDGNSPLHF. The CDR3 DNA reads TGCGCCAGCAGTGTCGGTGACGGGAATTCACCCCTCCACTTT.

This clone was picked up a small number of times. This chain links TRBV7-2 with TRBJ2-1, with D possibly being TRBD1 (6 bases). Germline lookup yields CDR1 SGHTA and CDR2 FQGNSA. Trimming removed 1 base at V and 9 bases at J, with 16 bases between. This CDR3 spans 15 amino acids. CDR3 sequence (DNA): TGTGCCAGCAGCTTAGGTGGGCAGGGGTTACGTGAGCAGTTCTTC. It is translated as CASSLGGQGLREQFF.

This clone was picked up many times. This chain links TRBV5-1 with TRBJ1-4, with TRBD1 matching over 7 bases. CDR3 length equals 12 residues. Germline loops: CDR1 SGHRS, CDR2 YFSETQ. With 4 bases clipped from V and 11 bases from J, the junction kept 5 bases outside the gene matches. CDR3 sequence reads: CASSPDRAKLFF. The CDR3 region has the DNA TGCGCCAGCAGCCCAGACAGGGCCAAACTGTTTTTT.

This clone turned up a few times. This chain joins TRBV11-2 and TRBJ2-2; 8 bases align to TRBD2. The CDR3 has 17 amino acids. The germline gives CDR1 SGHAT, CDR2 FQNNGV. J gave up 4 bases and V 6 bases, and 13 bases lay outside the gene matches. CDR3 DNA: TGTGCCAGCAGTCCCGTTCCGGGACTAGGAGGCACCGGGGAGCTGTTTTTT. Amino acids: CASSPVPGLGGTGELFF.

This clone was observed a few times. The V and J genes are TRBV25-1 and TRBJ1-1; unclear D gene. Deletions cut 7 bases from V and 2 bases from J, with 11 bases between. Germline CDR1 is MGHDK and CDR2 is SYGVNS. The CDR3 is made up of 13 amino acids. The CDR3 is CASISSGNTEAFF. In nucleotides, the CDR3 is TGTGCCAGCATTTCGTCGGGCAACACTGAAGCTTTCTTT.

Many counts were recorded for this clone. The V gene is TRBV10-3, the J gene TRBJ2-5, with D perhaps matching TRBD1 or TRBD2 (6 bases each). From germline, CDR1 is ENHRY and CDR2 SYGVKD. The CDR3 is made up of 15 amino acids. The V gene lost 3 bases and the J gene lost 10 bases, with 21 bases spanning the gap. The CDR3 DNA is TGTGCCATCAGTGAAGGGGGTGGGACTGCTCAAGACCAGTACTTC. This translates into CAISEGGGTAQDQYF.

CDR3 sequence reads: CASSEEAGGLRSYNEQFF. The CDR3 coding sequence is TGTGCCAGCAGTGAAGAGGCGGGGGGACTCCGCTCCTACAATGAGCAGTTCTTC. The chain couples TRBV6-1 to TRBJ2-1, with 8 nucleotides matching TRBD2. CDR1 and CDR2 from the germline V gene are MNHNS and SASEGT. V gave up 1 base and J gave up 0 bases; unmatched junction bases: 8. The CDR3 is 18 amino acids.

The chain joins TRBV7-6 to TRBJ2-6; no reliable D call. V lost 2 bases and J 4 bases, leaving 12 bases between the germline ends. The CDR3 spans 16 residues. Per the germline V gene, CDR1 is SGHVS and CDR2 is FNYEAQ. The CDR3 DNA reads as TGTGCCAGCAGCTTATCTTACGAGGCCGGGGCCAACGTCCTGACTTTC. This translates into CASSLSYEAGANVLTF.

The V and J genes are TRBV6-5 and TRBJ2-2, with D hard to call. The CDR3 runs to 12 residues. In germline, CDR1 is MNHEY, CDR2 SVGAGI. The V gene lost 7 bases and the J gene lost 2 bases, with 5 bases spanning the gap. The CDR3 loop is CASNPNTGELFF. As DNA, the CDR3 is TGTGCCAGCAACCCAAACACCGGGGAGCTGTTTTTT.

In this sample, this clone turned up a few times. The germline gene is not matched at one end of the junction; a read error may be the cause. V gene TRBV6-1 combines with J gene TRBJ2-7, with D tentatively TRBD2 (6 bases). This CDR3 has 15 residues. Germline CDR1 MNHNS, CDR2 SASEGT. The DNA of the CDR3 is TGTGCCATCAGTGACCCCGGGACTGTTAACTACGAGCAGTACTTC. Translation gives CAISDPGTVNYEQYF.

This clone came up many times. Distinct nucleotide sequences in the sample also encode this CDR3. This chain links TRBV7-9 with TRBJ1-2; no definite D call. Germline assignment: CDR1 SEHNR and CDR2 FQNEAQ (reference sequence). CDR3 length: 13 residues. V gave up 1 base and J gave up 4 bases, with 7 bases separating them. The CDR3 DNA reads as TGTGCCAGCAGCTTAGACGGTCCCTATGGCTACACCTTC. Translation: CASSLDGPYGYTF. The whole variable domain, remainder taken from reference TRBV7-9 and TRBJ1-2, is DTGVSQNPRHKITKRGQNVTFRCDPISEHNRLYWYRQTLGQGPEFLTYFQNEAQLEKSRLLSDRFSAERPKGSFSTLEIQRTEQGDSAMYLCASSLDGPYGYTFGSGTRLTVV.

In its sample, this clone was seen a few times. The CDR3 loop reads CASSARTSGGRRTDTQYF. In nucleotides, the CDR3 is TGTGCCAGCAGCGCACGGACTAGCGGGGGCCGGAGAACAGATACGCAGTATTTT. V usage is TRBV11-2 and J usage is TRBJ2-3, with TRBD2 matching 13 bases. With 5 bases clipped from V and 3 bases from J, the junction kept 11 bases outside the gene matches. The CDR3 contains 18 residues. Germline CDR1 and CDR2: SGHAT and FQNNGV.

As DNA, the CDR3 is TGTGCCAGCAGCTTACAACGGGATGGCTACACCTTC. This gives the protein CASSLQRDGYTF. The chain combines TRBV7-2 with TRBJ1-2; D gene unclear. V was clipped by 2 bases and J by 6 bases, with 7 bases between them. The CDR3 spans 12 residues. Germline lookup yields CDR1 SGHTA and CDR2 FQGNSA.

The rearrangement uses TRBV7-2 and TRBJ1-6, with D hard to call. CDR1 SGHTA and CDR2 FQGNSA come from the germline V gene. CDR3 length: 15 residues. The ends were cut back, 2 bases at V and 5 bases at J, with 10 bases in the middle. CDR3 residues: CASSLILMDNSPLHF. CDR3 bases: TGTGCCAGCAGCTTAATATTGATGGATAATTCACCCCTCCACTTT.